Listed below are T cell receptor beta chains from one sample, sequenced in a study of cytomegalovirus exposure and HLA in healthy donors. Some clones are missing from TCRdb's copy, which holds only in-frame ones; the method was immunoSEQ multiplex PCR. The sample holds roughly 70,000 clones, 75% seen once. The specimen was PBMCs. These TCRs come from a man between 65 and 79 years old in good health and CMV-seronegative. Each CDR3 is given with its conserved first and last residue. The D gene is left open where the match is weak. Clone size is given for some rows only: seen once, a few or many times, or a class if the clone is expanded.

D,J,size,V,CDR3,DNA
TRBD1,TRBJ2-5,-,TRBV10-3,CAISESTGEETQYF,TGTGCCATCAGTGAGTCTACAGGGGAAGAGACCCAGTACTTC
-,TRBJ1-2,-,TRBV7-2,CASSLTRASAGAATF,TGTGCCAGCAGCTTAACGAGAGCATCGGCGGGGGCAGCCACCTTC
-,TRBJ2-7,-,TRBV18,CASSPREVSYEQYF,TGTGCCAGCTCACCACGAGAAGTTTCCTACGAGCAGTACTTC
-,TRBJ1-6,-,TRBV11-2,CASSLGGRGNSPLHF,TGTGCCAGCAGCTTAGGGGGCAGGGGTAATTCACCCCTCCACTTT
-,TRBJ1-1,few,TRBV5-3,CARSFRGMNTEAFF,TGTGCCAGAAGCTTCAGGGGCATGAACACTGAAGCTTTCTTT
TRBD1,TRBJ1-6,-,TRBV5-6,CASSQGQVNSPLHF,TGTGCCAGCAGCCAGGGACAGGTTAATTCACCCCTCCACTTT
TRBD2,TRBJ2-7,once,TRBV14,CASSQTSGSSYEQYF,TGTGCCAGCAGCCAGACTAGCGGGTCCTCCTACGAGCAGTACTTC
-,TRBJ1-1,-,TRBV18,CASSPGERLNTEAFF,TGTGCCAGCTCACCCGGGGAGCGGCTGAACACTGAAGCTTTCTTT
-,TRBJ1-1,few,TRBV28,CASSSTPPQLNTEAFF,TGTGCCAGCAGTTCAACCCCCCCACAGTTGAACACTGAAGCTTTCTTT
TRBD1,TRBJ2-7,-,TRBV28,CASSTGGPYEQYF,TGTGCCAGCAGCACAGGGGGCCCCTACGAGCAGTACTTC
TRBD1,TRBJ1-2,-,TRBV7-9,CASSSTGSLYGYTF,TGTGCCAGCAGCTCGACAGGGAGTCTCTATGGCTACACCTTC
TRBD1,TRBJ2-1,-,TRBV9,CASSVATRGQVDNEQFF,TGTGCCAGCAGCGTAGCTACGAGGGGACAGGTCGACAATGAGCAGTTCTTC
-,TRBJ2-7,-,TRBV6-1,CASTHRQISYEQYF,TGTGCCAGCACCCATCGACAGATTTCTTACGAGCAGTACTTC
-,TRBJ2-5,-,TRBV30,CAWSRTSRETQYF,TGTGCCTGGAGCCGAACTAGCAGGGAGACCCAGTACTTC
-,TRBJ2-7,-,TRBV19,CASSSGYEQYF,TGTGCCAGTAGTTCAGGTTACGAGCAGTACTTC
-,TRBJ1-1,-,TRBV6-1,CASSAASGGGGYTEAFF,TGTGCCAGCAGTGCCGCGTCGGGAGGGGGGGGATACACTGAAGCTTTCTTT
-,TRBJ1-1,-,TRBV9,CASSREIQSEAFF,TGTGCCAGCAGCAGGGAGATACAGTCCGAAGCTTTCTTT
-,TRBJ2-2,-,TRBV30,CAWSVRGAGGQLNTGELFF,TGTGCCTGGAGTGTACGGGGGGCAGGAGGACAGCTGAACACCGGGGAGCTGTTTTTT
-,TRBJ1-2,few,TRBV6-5,CASSYDTASNYGYTF,TGTGCCAGCAGTTACGATACAGCCTCTAACTATGGCTACACCTTC
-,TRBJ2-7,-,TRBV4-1,CASSQERTGFIYEQYF,TGCGCCAGCAGCCAAGAAAGGACGGGATTTATCTACGAGCAGTACTTC
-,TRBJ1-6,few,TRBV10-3,CATANWEEENSPLHF,TGTGCCACCGCTAATTGGGAGGAAGAGAATTCACCCCTCCACTTT
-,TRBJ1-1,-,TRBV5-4,CASSLLADTEAFF,TGTGCCAGCAGCTTGTTGGCAGACACTGAAGCTTTCTTT
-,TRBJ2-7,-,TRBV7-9,CSSSLVGEYNEQYF,TGTTCCAGCAGCTTAGTCGGGGAATACAACGAGCAGTACTTC
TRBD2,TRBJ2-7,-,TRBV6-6,CASSYRAGSYEQYF,TGTGCCAGCAGTTACAGAGCGGGATCCTACGAGCAGTACTTC
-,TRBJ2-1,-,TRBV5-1,CASSLDRTLDEQFF,TGCGCCAGCAGCTTGGACAGAACTTTGGATGAGCAGTTCTTC
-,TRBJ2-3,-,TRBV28,CASSSDSLGTDTQYF,TGTGCCAGCAGTTCGGACTCCCTTGGCACAGATACGCAGTATTTT
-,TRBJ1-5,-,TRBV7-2,CASSGRGGNQPQHF,TGTGCCAGCAGCGGCCGGGGGGGAAATCAGCCCCAGCATTTT
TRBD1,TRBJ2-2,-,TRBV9,CASSEGQGSGELFF,TGTGCCAGCAGCGAGGGACAGGGAAGCGGGGAGCTGTTTTTT
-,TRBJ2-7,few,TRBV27,CASSPGFYEQYF,TGTGCCAGCTCCCCGGGGTTCTACGAGCAGTACTTC
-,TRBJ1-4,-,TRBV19,CASRSRGYATNEKLFF,TGTGCCAGTAGGTCGAGGGGGTACGCAACTAATGAAAAACTGTTTTTT
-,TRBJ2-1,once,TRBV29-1,CSGVGGNEQFF,TGCAGCGGCGTAGGGGGCAATGAGCAGTTCTTC
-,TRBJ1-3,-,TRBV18,CASSPRQADSGNTIYF,TGTGCCAGCTCACCACGGCAGGCCGACTCTGGAAACACCATATATTTT
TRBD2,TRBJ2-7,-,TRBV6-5,CASSYSRGASYEQYF,TGTGCCAGCAGTTACTCGCGGGGGGCCTCCTACGAGCAGTACTTC
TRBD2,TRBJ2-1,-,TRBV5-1,CASSPGLADNEQFF,TGCGCCAGCAGCCCCGGACTAGCGGATAATGAGCAGTTCTTC
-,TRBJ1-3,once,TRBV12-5,CASGPAIAGNTIYF,TGTGCTAGTGGTCCTGCGATCGCTGGAAACACCATATATTTT
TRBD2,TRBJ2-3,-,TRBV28,CASRFPGLAGTSTDTQYF,TGTGCCAGCAGGTTCCCGGGACTAGCGGGGACTAGCACAGATACGCAGTATTTT
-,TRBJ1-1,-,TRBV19,CASSIQEGTEAFF,TGTGCCAGTAGTATACAGGAGGGCACTGAAGCTTTCTTT
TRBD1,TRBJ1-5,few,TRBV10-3,CAISGQGANQPQHF,TGTGCCATCAGTGGGCAGGGGGCTAATCAGCCCCAGCATTTT
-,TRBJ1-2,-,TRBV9,CASQRGESHGGYTF,TGTGCCAGCCAACGGGGGGAATCTCATGGTGGCTACACCTTC
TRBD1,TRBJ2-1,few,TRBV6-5,CASRPGTGDSDEQFF,TGTGCCAGCAGACCCGGGACAGGGGACTCGGATGAGCAGTTCTTC
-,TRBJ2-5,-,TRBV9,CASSRVGGRETQYF,TGTGCCAGCAGCCGCGTGGGGGGTAGAGAGACCCAGTACTTC
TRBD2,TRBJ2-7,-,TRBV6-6,CASRGGDSYEQYF,TGTGCCAGCAGGGGGGGGGACTCCTACGAGCAGTACTTC